What follows are 30 T cell receptor beta chains derived from one specimen sequenced in a study of T cell repertoires in cytomegalovirus infection. TCRdb reprocessed the reads via MiXCR and lists one record per CDR3 protein. This sample has about 740,000 distinct CDR3 sequences, with less than 40% found just once. The sample consisted of PBMCs. The receptors here all came from a human donor in good health (CMV status not recorded). Some clones in this sample may be carry-over from other donors' samples.

This chain connects TRBV19 to TRBJ2-3; 7 nucleotides line up with TRBD2. The V segment lost 3 bases and the J segment 0 bases; nucleotides outside the gene matches: 6. The germline gives CDR1 LNHDA, CDR2 SQIVND (reference sequence). There are 16 residues in the CDR3. The CDR3 DNA reads as TGTGCCAGTAGTATTCACCTAGCGGCTAGCACAGATACGCAGTATTTT. This encodes CASSIHLAASTDTQYF.

This clonotype occurred many times. The chain joins TRBV7-2 to TRBJ1-1; D gene uncertain. The ends were cut back, 1 base at V and 6 bases at J, with 9 bases in the middle. The CDR3 covers 13 residues. Germline V gene lookup returns CDR1 SGHTA and CDR2 FQGNSA. The CDR3 sequence is CASSLGGLSEAFF. DNA for the CDR3: TGTGCCAGCAGCTTAGGAGGGTTGTCTGAAGCTTTCTTT.

This clonotype was seen more than once but under ten times. V usage is TRBV7-9 and J usage is TRBJ2-7; TRBD1 matches at 7 bases. Germline V gene data show CDR1 as SEHNR and CDR2 as FQNEAQ (reference sequence). J was trimmed by 5 bases and V by 3 bases; bases with no gene match: 13. This CDR3 region has 16 residues. DNA for the CDR3: TGTGCCAGCAGCTTCAGGAAGATACAGGGGAGCGACGAGCAGTACTTC. It encodes CASSFRKIQGSDEQYF.

V and J are TRBV4-2 and TRBJ1-4; TRBD1 is a possible D gene (5 bases). V lost 0 bases and J lost 3, with 8 bases in between. Germline assignment: CDR1 LGHNA and CDR2 YNFKEQ. The length of the CDR3 is 15 residues. DNA of the CDR3: TGTGCCAGCAGCCAAGAGGGGGGGTCTAATGAAAAACTGTTTTTT. This encodes CASSQEGGSNEKLFF.

The rearrangement joins TRBV28 to TRBJ1-4; tentatively, D is TRBD1 (6 bases). The length of the CDR3 is 13 residues. V was cut by 8 bases and J by 8 bases, with 15 bases left in between. Germline assignment: CDR1 MDHEN and CDR2 SYDVKM. CDR3 sequence (DNA): TGTGCCAGCGTTGAGGGGGTGTCGGAAAAACTGTTTTTT. Amino acids: CASVEGVSEKLFF.

This chain connects TRBV19 to TRBJ2-1; D is perhaps TRBD2 (6 bases). The CDR3 is made up of 15 amino acids. Looked up from germline, CDR1 is LNHDA and CDR2 is SQIVND (reference sequence). Between the trimmed V and J ends, which lost 4 bases and 3 bases, there was a span of 13 bases. The CDR3 DNA follows: TGTGCCAGTAGTAGGGATGGCGGGAACTACAATGAGCAGTTCTTC. This sequence encodes CASSRDGGNYNEQFF.

The chain joins TRBV7-9 to TRBJ2-1; D remains ambiguous. V was pared by 1 base and J by 6 bases, with 4 bases between. Germline CDR1 reads SEHNR; CDR2 reads FQNEAQ (reference sequence). This CDR3 is 12 amino acids long. The CDR3 spells CASSLDANEQFF. CDR3 coding DNA: TGTGCCAGCAGCTTAGACGCCAATGAGCAGTTCTTC.

In this sample, this clonotype turned up many times. The chain carries TRBV6-6 and TRBJ1-1; no clear D gene. Germline CDR1 reads MNHNY; CDR2 reads SVGAGI (reference sequence). V gave up 0 bases and J gave up 5 bases, with 16 bases separating them. CDR3 length: 16 residues. CDR3 coding DNA: TGTGCCAGCAGTTACTCTGACATCACCCCGAATACTGAAGCTTTCTTT. It specifies CASSYSDITPNTEAFF.

The V and J genes are TRBV20-1 and TRBJ2-2, with a possible D match to TRBD1 (5 bases). The CDR3 is 16 amino acids. Germline lookup yields CDR1 DFQATT and CDR2 SNEGSKA (reference sequence). Trimming cost V 0 bases and J 2 bases, with 13 bases left between them. CDR3 protein: CSARETVASNTGELFF. DNA for the CDR3: TGCAGTGCTAGAGAGACAGTCGCCAGTAACACCGGGGAGCTGTTTTTT.

The chain joins TRBV20-1 to TRBJ1-2; D might be TRBD1 (6 bases). Trimming pared 3 bases from V and 8 bases from J, leaving 31 bases between. The CDR3 spans 18 residues. Germline V gene data show CDR1 as DFQATT and CDR2 as SNEGSKA (reference sequence). CDR3 sequence reads: CSASAALGTGGARGGYTF. The CDR3 DNA is TGCAGTGCTAGCGCCGCCCTTGGGACCGGGGGGGCGCGCGGAGGCTACACCTTC.

The rearrangement links TRBV2 to TRBJ2-2; D is possibly TRBD1 (6 bases). This CDR3 is 14 amino acids long. V dropped 7 bases and J dropped 8 bases, with 17 bases sitting between them. CDR1 is SNHLY and CDR2 is FYNNEI in the germline V gene. CDR3 residues: CASIRGQNAGELFF. The CDR3 DNA reads as TGTGCCAGCATCCGTGGACAGAACGCAGGGGAGCTGTTTTTT.

This clonotype was recorded many times. CDR3 in DNA: TGTGCCAGCAGCTTATACGGGGTTCCGGACTATGGCTACACCTTC. Translation: CASSLYGVPDYGYTF. The chain uses TRBV7-2 and TRBJ1-2; D remains unclear. V shed 2 bases and J shed 3 bases, with 13 bases lying between them. This CDR3 has 15 residues. Germline CDR1 reads SGHTA; CDR2 reads FQGNSA.

The V gene is TRBV12-3 or TRBV12-4, the J gene TRBJ1-5; 9 bases match TRBD1. There are 13 residues in the CDR3. V dropped 6 bases and J dropped 7; count of bases not matched to a gene: 4. The CDR3 bases are TGTGCCAGCAGCTCCGGGACAGGGCAGCCCCAGCATTTT. Translating gives CASSSGTGQPQHF.

The chain links TRBV12-3 or TRBV12-4 to TRBJ2-7, with TRBD1 matching over 7 bases. The V segment lost 4 bases and the J segment 0 bases; nucleotides outside the gene matches: 9. The CDR3 is made up of 16 amino acids. The CDR3 reads CASSSSGGSSSYEQYF. The CDR3 region has the DNA TGTGCCAGCAGTTCCTCAGGGGGATCTAGCTCCTACGAGCAGTACTTC.

This clonotype was seen repeatedly, ten times or more. The chain links TRBV7-2 to TRBJ2-3; TRBD1 is a possible D gene (6 bases). The length of the CDR3 is 13 residues. Germline loops: CDR1 SGHTA, CDR2 FQGNSA. Trimming shortened V by 8 bases and J by 2 bases, and 11 bases separated the two germline ends. DNA of the CDR3: TGTGCCAGCGGGGGCGGACCCACAGATACGCAGTATTTT. Amino acid sequence: CASGGGPTDTQYF. The variable domain in full, completed from reference TRBV7-2 and TRBJ2-3, reads GAGVSQSPSNKVTEKGKDVELRCDPISGHTALYWYRQSLGQGLEFLIYFQGNSAPDKSGLPSDRFSAERTGGSVSTLTIQRTQQEDSAVYLCASGGGPTDTQYFGPGTRLTVL.

The sample holds a few counts of this clonotype. The rearrangement links TRBV12-3 or TRBV12-4 to TRBJ2-1; D remains unclear. This CDR3 has 15 residues. Trimming stripped 2 bases from V and 0 bases from J, with 8 bases between. The CDR3 DNA sequence: TGTGCCAGCAGTTTAACCCGGAGCTCCTACAATGAGCAGTTCTTC. It yields the protein CASSLTRSSYNEQFF.

This clonotype was observed a few times. This clone may be a read error of a much larger clone one base away. The CDR3 DNA reads as TGTGCCAGCAAGACAGCCAACACTGAAGCTTTCTTT. Its translation: CASKTANTEAFF. The V call is TRBV28, the J call TRBJ1-1, with D maybe TRBD1 (5 bases). Trimming removed 7 bases at V and 2 bases at J, with 8 bases between. Germline CDR1 reads MDHEN; CDR2 reads SYDVKM. The CDR3 spans 12 residues. Looking up the rest from reference TRBV28 and TRBJ1-1 gives the full variable domain: DVKVTQSSRYLVKRTGEKVFLECVQDMDHENMFWYRQDPGLGLRLIYFSYDVKMKEKGDIPEGYSVSREKKERFSLILESASTNQTSMYLCASKTANTEAFFGQGTRLTVV.

The sample holds a few counts of this clonotype. This chain's CDR3 is CASSQQRDQPQHF. DNA for the CDR3: TGCGCCAGCAGCCAACAGAGGGATCAGCCCCAGCATTTT. The chain uses TRBV4-1 and TRBJ1-5, with D uncertain. From germline, CDR1 is MGHRA and CDR2 YSYEKL. The CDR3 has 13 amino acids. V was shortened by 2 bases and J by 5 bases, with 7 bases between the two germline ends.

This clonotype was found a few times. V usage is TRBV18 and J usage is TRBJ2-7, with 8 bases matching TRBD1. Looked up from germline, CDR1 is KGHSH and CDR2 is LQKENI. This CDR3 contains 14 residues. Trimming cost V 6 bases and J 4 bases; bases outside gene matches: 8. The CDR3 DNA is TGTGCCAGCTCGACTCCGGGACAGGCGTACGAGCAGTACTTC. Translating it yields CASSTPGQAYEQYF. The complete variable domain, with remaining parts taken from reference TRBV18 and TRBJ2-7, reads NAGVMQNPRHLVRRRGQEARLRCSPMKGHSHVYWYRQLPEEGLKFMVYLQKENIIDESGMPKERFSAEFPKEGPSILRIQQVVRGDSAAYFCASSTPGQAYEQYFGPGTRLTVT.

This clonotype was counted only a few times. This sequence joins TRBV27 and TRBJ1-6, with TRBD1 matching 7 bases. From germline, CDR1 is MNHEY and CDR2 SMNVEV (reference sequence). V lost 6 bases, J lost 6 bases, and 8 bases stayed unmatched. The CDR3 totals 15 residues. The CDR3 nucleotides read TGTGCCAGCAGGGATCCGACAGGGCGTAATTCACCCCTCCACTTT. Its translation is CASRDPTGRNSPLHF.

This rearrangement joins TRBV5-4 to TRBJ2-5; the D gene is possibly TRBD2 (5 bases). CDR1 and CDR2 from the germline V gene are SGHNT and YYREEE (reference sequence). With 0 bases removed from V and 5 bases from J, the gap between germline ends came to 14 bases. CDR3 length equals 15 residues. CDR3 amino acids: CASSLAGVVGETQYF. The CDR3 DNA reads as TGTGCCAGCAGCTTGGCCGGGGTGGTTGGGGAGACCCAGTACTTC.

V gene TRBV7-8 combines with J gene TRBJ2-7; D ambiguous. This CDR3 comprises 15 residues. In germline, CDR1 is SGHVS, CDR2 FQNEAQ. V shed 0 bases and J shed 0 bases, with 9 bases lying between them. The CDR3 is CASSLADGSSYEQYF. CDR3 coding DNA: TGTGCCAGCAGCTTAGCGGACGGTAGCTCCTACGAGCAGTACTTC.

This clonotype occurred a few times. The V gene is TRBV19, the J gene TRBJ1-1; D is uncertain. The V and J ends lost 0 bases and 5 bases respectively, with 10 bases between them. The CDR3 is 14 amino acids. CDR1 is LNHDA, CDR2 SQIVND, per germline (reference sequence). CDR3 residues: CASSIDGGWTEAFF. DNA of the CDR3: TGTGCCAGTAGTATAGACGGTGGGTGGACTGAAGCTTTCTTT.

The V call is TRBV14, the J call TRBJ2-1; a weak D match, TRBD2 (6 bases). Germline loops: CDR1 SGHDN, CDR2 FVKESK. The CDR3 sequence is 15 residues long. The V end was cut by 3 bases, the J end by 6 bases, with 15 bases between. Written as DNA, the CDR3 is TGTGCCAGCAGCCAGGCGCGGGGATCCGGCAATGAGCAGTTCTTC. Translated: CASSQARGSGNEQFF.

A remark on this clonotype: At one boundary the junction diverges from the germline segment, which might be a read error. The chain links TRBV12-3 or TRBV12-4 to TRBJ1-3, with D possibly being TRBD1 (6 bases). The CDR3 covers 15 residues. CDR3 amino acids: CVSTGYGTEGNTIYF. The CDR3 DNA is TGTGTCAGCACAGGGTATGGAACAGAAGGAAACACCATATATTTT.

This rearrangement joins TRBV7-6 to TRBJ1-1, with D hard to call. V was clipped by 5 bases and J by 6 bases, with 10 bases between them. Looked up from germline, CDR1 is SGHVS and CDR2 is FNYEAQ. CDR3 length equals 12 residues. The CDR3 here is CASSPDWAEAFF. CDR3 DNA sequence: TGTGCCAGCAGCCCCGATTGGGCTGAAGCTTTCTTT.

This sequence joins TRBV19 and TRBJ2-2; unclear D gene. CDR1 and CDR2 (germline): LNHDA, SQIVND (reference sequence). CDR3 length equals 16 residues. V lost 3 bases and J 0 bases, leaving 11 bases between the germline ends. CDR3 amino acids: CASSMDRIANTGELFF. CDR3 DNA sequence: TGTGCCAGTAGTATGGACCGGATCGCGAACACCGGGGAGCTGTTTTTT.

This rearrangement joins TRBV7-6 to TRBJ2-2; D is unclear. CDR1 is SGHVS and CDR2 is FNYEAQ in the germline V gene. V was pared by 1 base and J by 6 bases, with 15 bases between. The CDR3 totals 16 residues. CDR3 coding DNA: TGTGCCAGCAGCTTAGGTGTTACCCGTGGGCCCGGGGAGCTGTTTTTT. As protein: CASSLGVTRGPGELFF.

A remark on this clonotype: Germline is not matched at one junction end, which may reflect a read error. The V call is TRBV27, the J call TRBJ2-1; 10 bases map to TRBD2. Germline CDR1 is MNHEY and CDR2 is SMNVEV (reference sequence). The CDR3 has 15 amino acids. CDR3 protein: CASRLQPHSGRGEVF. CDR3 bases: TGTGCCAGCCGATTACAACCACACAGCGGGAGGGGGGAGGTCTTC.

This clonotype was seen at least ten times. This chain links TRBV4-1 with TRBJ2-7, with TRBD2 matching over 7 bases. Germline loops: CDR1 MGHRA, CDR2 YSYEKL. CDR3 length equals 16 residues. With 1 base clipped from V and 5 bases from J, the junction kept 11 bases outside the gene matches. The CDR3, as DNA: TGCGCCAGCAGCCAAGCGTTTCAAGCGGGATACCACGAGCAGTACTTC. Amino acid sequence: CASSQAFQAGYHEQYF.